This TCR beta chain was retrieved from a study of beta chain features in type 1 diabetes listed by TCRdb under 2018. About the study as a whole: No differences in mean age, gender distribution, total cell number or subset yield were found between patients and healthy donors. A total of some 110 million sorted cells were examined across all samples, and a strong correlation was observed between cell number per subset and RNA yield. The study compared TCRB repertoires of sorted circulating CD4+ T cell subsets between recently diagnosed type 1 diabetes patients and matched healthy donors. Whereas all 30 or so donors provided naive and central memory subsets, regulatory and stem cell-like memory subsets were isolated from just 8 patients and roughly 8 healthy donors.

All of the isolated RNA was reverse transcribed with the High Capacity cDNA Reverse Transcription Kit, so expressed TCRB transcripts were sequenced. Naive, central memory and regulatory T cell samples underwent deep immunoSEQ sequencing, averaging roughly 3.4 million total reads per sample. Sorted cells were lysed in RLT buffer and RNA was extracted with DNase-treated RNeasy Micro or Mini kits, depending on cell number. Each cell subset was processed separately to prevent cross-contamination, with patient and healthy donor samples processed together. The immunoSEQ multiplex PCR was used to amplify TCRB sequences from cDNA, yielding 87-bp fragments that span the CDR3 region. Sequencing of the amplicons was performed on the Illumina HiSeq platform. The paper's data handling went like this. PCR bias was corrected computationally using synthetic template baselines, and reads within Hamming distance 2 were collapsed, with unmergeable singletons discarded. Reads were aligned against IMGT to assign V, D and J genes, CDR3 length and insertions or deletions at six rearrangement sites. Within each subset, clonotype counts were normalized to the number of sorted cells before true diversity and Gini coefficients were calculated with the tcR R package. The overlap coefficient, calculated on TCRB nucleotide sequences, was used to measure repertoire sharing. The table comes from immuneACCESS by way of TCRdb, which keeps in-frame sequences with V and J called. Part of the clones is missing from these tables; in studies checked, under half for an unresolved V gene and the rest for unknown reasons. The V and J calls and the clone size are those of that table, but D and trimming were determined from the DNA. The sample table records roughly 160,000 clones; under 9.5% of these occur just once. The ten largest clonotypes hold roughly 0.5% of the sample.

Each donor gave one peripheral blood draw, averaging about 120 mL, which was collected into heparinised tubes. A BD FACSAria II was used to sort naive, central memory, regulatory and stem cell-like memory CD4+ T cells with a panel that included CD45RO, CCR7, CD25, CD127, CD95 and CD27. A purity above 95% was achieved for all sorted populations. PBMCs were isolated immediately by Lymphoprep density gradient centrifugation and stained directly without culture. So that batch effects would be minimized, each experiment stained and sorted samples in pairs, pairing one healthy donor with one patient. What the work shows at the level of the full study, not this receptor alone: Naive, central memory and regulatory TCRB repertoires appeared to be more similar among patients than among healthy donors. Only small numbers of individuals were included in the HLA sub-analyses, which left unresolved whether HLA type had any influence on TCRB rearrangement. Type 1 diabetes patients showed a moderate but significant shortening of TCRB CDR3 length in all four CD4+ subsets. PCR may preferentially amplify shorter templates, but because patient and control samples were amplified and corrected together, any resulting skew would affect both groups equally. Fewer insertions and more nucleotide deletions at VDJ recombination sites were observed in patients with type 1 diabetes, implying thymic rearrangement abnormalities. Because cDNA was sequenced instead of genomic DNA, highly expressing activated cells could be over-represented, though the groups showed no difference in activation or CD3 levels.

Taken from the germline V gene, the CDR1 and CDR2 loops are SGHAT and FQNNGV. V lost 5 bases and J lost 5 bases, and the count of bases not matched to a germline gene is 10. CDR3 length: 16 amino acids, cysteine to phenylalanine. The read is trimmed to its CDR3 DNA, 48 bases read in frame from base 1. This clone was counted only a few times. The antigen it binds to is not known. Base qualities are not recorded, but no much larger clone differs from it by a single base. Here the chain combines TRBV11-2 and TRBJ2-5; TRBD1 matches 11 bases in the middle. Sample: central memory CD4+ T cells from blood. The receptor was isolated from a man aged 18 to 29 with type 1 diabetes. The CDR3 region has the sequence CASSHGQGAVIETQYF. The DNA sequence reads TGTGCCAGCAGCCACGGACAGGGGGCGGTTATTGAGACCCAGTACTTC.